This T cell receptor (beta chain) was captured in a study of OX40 agonist ivuxolimab in advanced cancers. Looking at the study overall: Ivuxolimab was a fully human IgG2 agonistic monoclonal antibody targeting the costimulatory receptor OX40 (CD134). Of the approximately 53 patients in dose escalation, about 19 had hepatocellular carcinoma, around 15 had melanoma, 9 had renal cell carcinoma and 9 had head and neck cancer. Partial responses occurred in three dose-escalation patients, of whom one had hepatocellular carcinoma and two had cutaneous melanoma. The purpose of peripheral TCRbeta sequencing was to test whether ivuxolimab changed TCR sequence diversity and led to clonal T-cell expansion. Intravenous ivuxolimab was administered to patients every 2 weeks at six dose levels: 0.01, 0.1, 0.3, 1.5, 3 and 10 mg/kg. In the dose-escalation cohort, 70% to 85% of patients were male, and the mean age was around 65 years with a range of about 20 to 90. The monotherapy dose-escalation portion (N of about 50 patients) of the phase I ivuxolimab trial is reported in the paper. Prior anti-PD-1, anti-PD-L1 or anti-CTLA-4 therapy was permitted, and checkpoint inhibitors had been received by roughly two fifths of dose-escalation patients.

On this clone: No antigen is known for it. Per-base qualities were not stored, and no clone one base away is much larger.

Genomic DNA was extracted from sorted cells for sequencing of the TCRbeta CDR3 region. The immunoSEQ Assay was used for sequencing of TCRbeta CDR3 regions. TCRdb retrieved this table from immuneACCESS and kept in-frame rearrangements only. Not all clones are present; in checked studies, unresolved V genes account for under half, and no reason is known for the remainder. The sample table records under 80,000 clones; approximately 93% of these occur just once. The ten largest account for over 5% of the sample. The CDR3 sequence holds 14 residues, the cysteine and phenylalanine included. The DNA shown is the 42-base CDR3, in frame from base 1. According to the germline V gene (reference sequence), CDR1 reads MNHNY and CDR2 reads SVGAGI. Deletion took 6 bases off V and 5 bases off J, with a span of 13 bases between the germline ends. The trial excluded patients who had a history of autoimmune disease or who were on systemic immunosuppression. Peripheral blood for TCR sequencing was collected from all dose cohorts at baseline, on cycle 4 day 1, and on cycle 7 day 1. The samples were taken from a phase I, first-in-human, multicenter, open-label dose-escalation trial of ivuxolimab. Adults with locally advanced or metastatic head and neck squamous cell, hepatocellular, melanoma or renal cell carcinoma were enrolled in the trial. Before TCR sequencing, CD4+ and CD8+ T cells were separately sorted from peripheral blood.

Paper-wide results and their limitations: In partial responders in the 0.1-3.0 mg/kg groups, normalized peripheral clonal expansion was found to be among the lowest, especially among CD8+ T cells. Low levels of normalized T-cell clonal expansion were also seen in some nonresponding patients. At doses of 0.1 to 3.0 mg/kg, clonal expansion of both CD4+ and CD8+ blood T cells was observed from baseline to week 6. After ivuxolimab, expanded clones were on average more numerous among CD8+ T cells than among CD4+ T cells. The antigen specificity of the clonally expanded peripheral T cells was not determined.

Sample: CD4+ or CD8+ T cells sorted from blood, taken in a trial of the OX40 agonist ivuxolimab. The source is an adult with an advanced solid tumor such as melanoma, head and neck, liver or kidney cancer. This receptor chain uses TRBV6-6 and TRBJ2-2; the D segment might be TRBD1 or TRBD2, since each matches 7 bases. The DNA sequence is as follows: TGTGCCAGCAGATACAGGGGAGGGACCGGGGAGCTGTTTTTT. This sequence encodes CASRYRGGTGELFF.